The next 23 T cell receptor beta chains were all read from a single sample in a study of T-cell memory formation after mild COVID-19. TCRdb analysed the 5' RACE reads with MiXCR anew, one entry per CDR3 protein. The sample gives 550,000 to 600,000 distinct CDR3 sequences, about 22% of which show up once; about 8.2% is in the top ten. The source material was PBMCs or a T cell subset sorted from them (not recorded which). Receptors were obtained from an adult woman who had mild COVID-19 (a few samples of this study predate the infection). Cell type and time point are not known.

This chain uses TRBV5-1 with TRBJ2-7; possible D gene TRBD1, 5 bases. V was clipped by 4 bases and J by 5 bases, with 19 bases between them. Per germline, CDR1 SGHRS and CDR2 YFSETQ. The CDR3 has 15 amino acids. CDR3 DNA sequence: TGCGCCAGCAGCACTGTCCGCAGGGATCTGGACGAGCAGTACTTC. Translation: CASSTVRRDLDEQYF. Complete variable domain (other parts from reference TRBV5-1 and TRBJ2-7): KAGVTQTPRYLIKTRGQQVTLSCSPISGHRSVSWYQQTPGQGLQFLFEYFSETQRNKGNFPGRFSGRQFSNSRSEMNVSTLELGDSALYLCASSTVRRDLDEQYFGPGTRLTVT.

This clonotype has a handful of counts. The chain has TRBV6-5 and TRBJ1-6; 7 bases are shared with TRBD1. The trim removed 5 bases at V and 4 bases at J, leaving 8 bases unmatched. The CDR3 is made up of 16 amino acids. Germline assignment: CDR1 MNHEY and CDR2 SVGAGI. DNA for the CDR3: TGTGCCAGCAGTATCGGGACAGTGTTGTATAATTCACCCCTCCACTTT. Protein: CASSIGTVLYNSPLHF.

The rearrangement links TRBV12-3 or TRBV12-4 to TRBJ1-5; D gene ambiguous. The length of the CDR3 is 14 residues. The V end was cut by 6 bases, the J end by 5 bases, with 14 bases between. The CDR3 nucleotides are TGTGCCAGCAGCCCCACCTTCGGGGATCAGCCCCAGCATTTT. It is translated as CASSPTFGDQPQHF.

CDR3 bases: TGTGCCAGCAGTGAAGGGGGTAGCGGCCGCACAGATACGCAGTATTTT. It specifies CASSEGGSGRTDTQYF. The chain links TRBV25-1 to TRBJ2-3, with D perhaps matching TRBD2 (6 bases). V lost 2 bases and J 1 base, leaving 13 bases between the germline ends. This CDR3 spans 16 amino acids. The germline gives CDR1 MGHDK, CDR2 SYGVNS.

This clonotype was counted a few times. The J gene is TRBJ2-7, the V gene TRBV27; no firm D call. From germline, CDR1 is MNHEY and CDR2 SMNVEV (reference sequence). The CDR3 is 13 residues long. Trimming removed 4 bases from V and 1 base from J, with 8 bases in between. CDR3 in DNA: TGTGCCAGCAGTTCTCTGGGGTCCTACGAGCAGTACTTC. It is translated as CASSSLGSYEQYF.

This clonotype has just a few counts. In DNA form, the CDR3 reads TGTGCCAGCAGTTACGAAGGAACCTCCTACAATGAGCAGTTCTTC. Its protein product is CASSYEGTSYNEQFF. The genes are TRBV6-5 and TRBJ2-1; D is uncertain. The ends were cut back, 2 bases at V and 0 bases at J, with 8 bases in the middle. Looked up from germline, CDR1 is MNHEY and CDR2 is SVGAGI. This CDR3 region has 15 residues.

This clonotype showed up many times. This rearrangement joins TRBV28 to TRBJ2-7; the D is unclear. The CDR3 loop spans 18 amino acids. Trimming pared 3 bases from V and 1 base from J, leaving 22 bases between. The germline V gene has CDR1 MDHEN and CDR2 SYDVKM. CDR3 DNA: TGTGCCAGCAGTTTCTTCCCGGTCCGAGGAACTGAATCCTACGAGCAGTACTTC. It codes for CASSFFPVRGTESYEQYF.

This clonotype has at least ten counts. The chain employs TRBV7-9 and TRBJ2-7; D uncertain. The germline V gene encodes CDR1 SEHNR and CDR2 FQNEAQ (reference sequence). The CDR3 has 13 residues. The ends were cut back, 4 bases at V and 3 bases at J, with 10 bases in the middle. CDR3: CASSYSTDYEQYF. The DNA for the CDR3 is TGTGCCAGCAGCTATTCGACTGACTACGAGCAGTACTTC.

This clonotype came up a few times. V gene TRBV5-1 combines with J gene TRBJ2-5; TRBD1 might be the D (6 bases). Looked up from germline, CDR1 is SGHRS and CDR2 is YFSETQ. The V gene lost 1 base and the J gene lost 5 bases, with 12 bases spanning the gap. The CDR3 loop spans 14 amino acids. CDR3 amino acids: CASSLLGAGETQYF. Here the CDR3 DNA reads TGCGCCAGCAGCTTGTTGGGGGCCGGGGAGACCCAGTACTTC.

The chain is built from TRBV28 and TRBJ2-2, with D unresolved. V lost 4 bases and J 2 bases, leaving 11 bases between the germline ends. The germline CDR1 and CDR2 sequences are MDHEN and SYDVKM. The CDR3 contains 15 residues. The CDR3 here is CASSSRQVNTGELFF. In DNA, the CDR3 is TGTGCCAGCAGTTCCCGCCAGGTCAACACCGGGGAGCTGTTTTTT.

This clonotype was seen a handful of times. This chain joins TRBV12-3 or TRBV12-4 and TRBJ1-2; D is possibly TRBD1 (5 bases). The CDR3 has 13 amino acids. V was trimmed by 3 bases and J by 4 bases, leaving 9 bases between them. The CDR3 sequence: CASSLRDGYGYTF. The CDR3 DNA sequence: TGTGCCAGCAGTTTGAGGGACGGCTATGGCTACACCTTC.

This clonotype was counted a few times. The V and J genes are TRBV29-1 and TRBJ2-3, with D possibly being TRBD1 or TRBD2 (5 bases each). With 6 bases removed from V and 0 bases from J, the gap between germline ends came to 13 bases. The CDR3 consists of 14 residues. The V gene's germline CDR1 is SQVTM and CDR2 ANQGSEA. CDR3 DNA: TGCAGCGTAAAGGGCAGGGAGAGCACAGATACGCAGTATTTT. Its protein product is CSVKGRESTDTQYF.

This clonotype was seen a handful of times. The chain links TRBV12-3 or TRBV12-4 to TRBJ1-2, with TRBD1 matching over 7 bases. This CDR3 is 16 amino acids long. V lost 4 bases and J lost 2; bases outside the gene matches: 10. CDR3 residues: CASSSTTGSGNYGYTF. CDR3 nucleotide sequence: TGTGCCAGCAGTTCCACGACAGGGTCCGGAAACTATGGCTACACCTTC.

This clonotype has more than one count but fewer than ten. The J gene is TRBJ1-1, the V gene TRBV5-4; D gene uncertain. Germline V gene sequence: CDR1 SGHNT, CDR2 YYREEE (reference sequence). The CDR3 loop spans 16 amino acids. Trimming pared 0 bases from V and 3 bases from J, leaving 15 bases between. The CDR3 protein is CASSLARGGSDTEAFF. Written as DNA, the CDR3 is TGTGCCAGCAGCTTGGCCCGGGGAGGCAGCGACACTGAAGCTTTCTTT.

The table lists this clonotype with a few counts. V gene TRBV4-2 combines with J gene TRBJ2-2; D is possibly TRBD1 or TRBD2 (5 bases each). Germline CDR1 is LGHNA and CDR2 is YNFKEQ. CDR3 length equals 17 residues. V lost 0 bases and J 4 bases, leaving 15 bases between the germline ends. The CDR3 DNA reads as TGTGCCAGCAGCCAAGAGTTATCCGGGGCTGGCACCGGGGAGCTGTTTTTT. This encodes CASSQELSGAGTGELFF.

This clonotype has just a few counts. This sequence joins TRBV7-7 and TRBJ2-7, with 10 bases fitting TRBD1. J gave up 5 bases and V 1 base, and 5 bases lay outside the gene matches. Germline V gene lookup returns CDR1 SSHAT and CDR2 FNYEAQ (reference sequence). The CDR3 has 15 residues. CDR3 protein: CASSLGTGGFDEQYF. In DNA form, the CDR3 reads TGTGCCAGCAGCTTAGGGACAGGGGGTTTCGACGAGCAGTACTTC.

This clonotype has just a few counts. The chain has TRBV12-3 or TRBV12-4 and TRBJ2-3; D is undetermined. Trimming cost V 6 bases and J 7 bases, with 20 bases left between them. The CDR3 has 15 amino acids. CDR3 sequence (DNA): TGTGCCAGCAGCGTCCGAATCGGTCCCGTAAATACGCAGTATTTT. Amino acids: CASSVRIGPVNTQYF.

This chain joins TRBV7-2 and TRBJ2-7, with D maybe TRBD2 (5 bases). CDR1 is SGHTA, CDR2 FQGNSA, per germline. The CDR3 loop spans 14 amino acids. The ends were cut back, 2 bases at V and 3 bases at J, with 11 bases in the middle. CDR3 residues: CASSLFSEGYEQYF. The CDR3 coding sequence is TGTGCCAGCAGCTTATTCAGCGAGGGCTACGAGCAGTACTTC.

This rearrangement joins TRBV29-1 to TRBJ2-4; unclear D gene. Germline V gene data show CDR1 as SQVTM and CDR2 as ANQGSEA. This CDR3 is built from 10 residues. Trimming removed 5 bases from V and 8 bases from J, with 7 bases in between. The CDR3 region has the DNA TGCAGCGTTCAGGAGTACATTCAGTACTTC. It translates to CSVQEYIQYF.

This chain connects TRBV29-1 to TRBJ1-1; D unresolved. Trimming removed 7 bases at V and 1 base at J, with 16 bases between. CDR1 is SQVTM and CDR2 is ANQGSEA in the germline V gene. The CDR3 covers 14 residues. The CDR3 reads CSAELGQTNTEAFF. The DNA for the CDR3 is TGCAGCGCTGAGCTTGGTCAGACGAACACTGAAGCTTTCTTT.

This clonotype was picked up many times. The chain links TRBV18 to TRBJ2-7; D not certain. The CDR3 totals 11 residues. V was shortened by 6 bases and J by 5 bases, with 8 bases between the two germline ends. Germline-derived CDR1 and CDR2 are KGHSH and LQKENI. The CDR3 loop reads CASSSRDEQYF. The CDR3 DNA reads as TGTGCCAGCTCCTCTCGGGACGAGCAGTACTTC.

This clonotype was counted only a few times. This chain joins TRBV7-6 and TRBJ2-2; 9 bases align to TRBD1. CDR1 is SGHVS, CDR2 FNYEAQ, per germline. The V segment lost 3 bases and the J segment 7 bases; nucleotides outside the gene matches: 9. The CDR3 consists of 16 residues. Written as DNA, the CDR3 is TGTGCCAGCAGCTTGATGACAGGGGGAATAGTCGGGGAGCTGTTTTTT. It codes for CASSLMTGGIVGELFF.

This clonotype has a handful of counts. This chain links TRBV7-2 with TRBJ2-7; D ambiguous. The CDR3 is 13 residues long. Trimming took 7 bases from V and 3 from J, leaving 13 bases between them. Germline-derived CDR1 and CDR2 are SGHTA and FQGNSA. The CDR3 coding sequence is TGTGCCAGCACCCTCTCGGGCGGCTACGAGCAGTACTTC. This encodes CASTLSGGYEQYF.